This paragraph covers one TCR beta chain sequence. This clone was observed a handful of times. It lacks a known antigen. No much larger clone is present one base from it, and per-base qualities are unavailable. The library was produced with the immunoSEQ multiplex PCR assay. A mixture of 60 forward primers for TCR Vbeta segments and 13 reverse primers for TCR Jbeta segments was used in the multiplex PCR. The CDR3 region of rearranged TCR beta genes was amplified from genomic DNA by a multiplex PCR assay. On the Illumina HiSeq System, the amplified TCR beta libraries were sequenced as 87-base-pair reads. The paper's processing steps were these. Across the 500 to 750 repertoires, a later analysis counted tens of millions of unique TCR beta chains, 9.5 million to 12 million of which were shared by at least two donors. To remove PCR and sequencing errors, raw reads were error-corrected and collapsed into unique sequences using a nearest-neighbor algorithm that merged closely related sequences. To assign V, D and J gene segments, CDR3 sequences were aligned to IMGT reference sequences. Each retained sequence needed at least a six-nucleotide match to both a V gene segment and a J gene segment. A rearrangement counted as productive if the CDR3 had no stop codons and remained in frame with V and J, and every other rearrangement counted as non-productive. Following IMGT convention, CDR3 was defined as the stretch from the second conserved V-encoded cysteine to the conserved J-encoded phenylalanine. The earlier analysis of 500 to 750 of the donors excluded any sequence lacking an unambiguous match to a single V gene segment. An earlier analysis of about 590 of the donors classified V segments as functional when productive rearrangements were above 56.7% and as segregating when the standard deviation between donors was above 5%. To diagnose cytomegalovirus status from the catalog of TCR beta chain sequences, a statistical classification framework was built. V and J gene assignment, in a later analysis, came from comparing TCR nucleotide sequences with IMGT/GENE-DB human TR gene sequences. The TCRdist pipeline was used in a later analysis to assign CDR3 sequences and most-parsimonious VDJ recombination scenarios. In a later analysis, every TCR beta chain was defined by the combination of its CDR3 amino acid sequence and its V-gene family, and reads without a unique V-gene family were dropped. To address suspected cross-contamination and a sequencing artifact, a later analysis removed a few hundred highly shared, low-generation-probability nucleotide sequences. A later analysis calculated a clonal expansion index for each public chain from normalized within-repertoire ranks of inferred template counts. Generation probabilities in a later analysis came from a VDJ recombination model fitted to out-of-frame rearrangements, and those results were checked against IGoR. In a later analysis, hypergeometric tests were used to score TCR-TCR, TCR-HLA and TCR-CMV co-occurrence, with a repertoire-size bias correction applied to TCR pairs. To estimate false discovery rates, a later analysis permuted the HLA or CMV assignments 20 times. In a later analysis, co-occurring TCRs were grouped using DBSCAN, with TCRdist sequence similarity added in when clustering inside HLA-allele-positive subsets. Repertoires with fewer than 30,000 or more than 120,000 public chains were left out of co-occurrence clustering, as were five repertoires with anomalous nucleotide sharing. The source is immuneACCESS, and TCRdb retained only in-frame sequences with V and J called. Part of the clones is not carried over; for the studies checked, unresolved V genes explain less than half of this, and the remainder is unexplained. The V and J calls and clone size come from that table; D and trimming were worked out from the DNA. Recorded for this sample are about 140,000 clones; around 80% of them occurred a single time. Together, the top ten hold roughly 2.2% of the sample.

These data belong to a study of cytomegalovirus exposure and HLA in healthy donors (TCRdb year 2017). Background for the entire study: According to an earlier analysis of 587 of the donors, about 179 million T cells yielded 95 million to 140 million unique TCR beta sequences and around 280 Gb of sequence data. The study was designed to test whether signatures of past pathogen exposure could be identified by cataloging public T cell receptors. The later analysis used no new phenotypic data to find candidate immune exposures, relying instead on TCR beta sequences and their occurrence across donors. Of the roughly 400 genotyped donors, 65% to 90% fell in the genetic ancestry cluster associated with self-reported Caucasian donors. HLA typing covered class I and class II loci at four-digit resolution. Donor age, sex, ethnicity and CMV serostatus were compiled together with the repertoire data. In a later analysis, previously published TCR beta repertoires from 550 to 700 donors were re-analyzed and high-resolution HLA genotyping was added so that TCR occurrence patterns could be studied. The study used immunosequencing to profile the T cell repertoires of approximately 690 subjects and linked those repertoires to cytomegalovirus serostatus. Among 300 to 450 genotyped donors of the cohort, an average of approximately 230,000 unique TCR beta nucleotide sequences were sequenced per donor, about a sixth of them non-productive. Besides the first cohort of 666 subjects, a separate validation cohort made up of roughly 120 different subjects was used. Typing coverage varied by locus: roughly 620-640 donors for A, B, C, DRB1 and DQB1; approximately 520 for DQA1; 606 for DPA1; fewer than 480 for DPB1. Roughly 320 gigabases of sequencing data and around 88 million unique TCR sequences made up an early release that covered around 640 HLA-typed donors. All discovery cohort repertoires had been generated on a single sequencing platform. To decide whether each TCR beta V gene segment behaved as functional or pseudogenic, an earlier analysis of approximately 590 of the donors relied on high-throughput TCR beta sequencing. High-throughput TCR immunosequencing, statistical association of individual TCRs with disease status, and machine learning were combined to predict cytomegalovirus infection status. A later genetic analysis took genome-wide SNP genotypes for about 55% of the 666 donors and used that subset as a discovery cohort. Four or five DR-DQ haplotypes were handled as single units for association and clustering because linkage in the cohort was strong. General conclusions and limits of the study: The classifier was reported to diagnose cytomegalovirus status with high specificity and sensitivity in both the original and validation cohorts. According to the authors, the approach could potentially be generalized to other disease states and immunological phenotypes. Three of the identified cytomegalovirus-associated TCR beta chains were confirmed in vitro to be specific for cytomegalovirus antigens. Most CMV-associated TCR beta chains appeared to be HLA-restricted in a later analysis, and the HLA associations seemed to be driven largely by CMV exposure. Most TCR sequences were seen in very few donors, while some public TCRs were found in many individuals. In a later analysis, HLA-associated TCR beta chains were found to be more clonally expanded and to have lower generation probabilities than equally common non-associated chains. Compared with the approximately 670-donor mean, donors in an Asian-associated ancestry cluster had fewer N-insertions in productive TCRs, according to a later genetic analysis. The only immune exposure information available for the cohort was CMV serostatus. At a false discovery rate of 0.05, a later analysis linked 15,000 to 20,000 TCR beta sequences to specific HLA alleles. Roughly 17 rarely observed V segments, including chromosome 9 orphons, were excluded from the earlier analysis of just under 600 of the donors because counts were too low. Roughly uniform sequencing depth across donors was assumed in presence/absence analyses, although this assumption may not hold. The sequencing pipeline was judged likely to have produced a cluster of highly shared sequence variants as a technical artifact. A later analysis reported that several top co-occurrence clusters appeared linked to parvovirus B19, influenza, CMV and Epstein-Barr virus. A further reported finding was that TCR beta sequences accurately predicted the HLA-A and HLA-B alleles for most subjects in the first cohort. Because HLA typing was missing for some donors at each locus, association tests included only the typed subset. A later analysis found that TCR association rates varied across HLA loci, with DRB1 alleles showing the most associated TCRs and HLA-C alleles the fewest. Correlated functional status among segregating V segments might reflect linkage disequilibrium, but an unknown experimental factor could not be ruled out. Strong co-occurrence of HLA alleles, especially DR and DQ, made assigning TCR associations to individual alleles difficult. This cohort had only TCR beta chains sequenced, and the lack of alpha or paired-chain data limited which features could be detected. A later genetic analysis associated a missense DCLRE1C variant with V-gene and J-gene trimming of TCR beta chains, and an independent cohort replicated the association. In an earlier analysis of some 500 of the donors, most TCR beta V segments were observed in productive rearrangements about 90% or about 30% of the time, broadly matching IMGT annotations. In the study, around 150 TCR beta chains were listed as associated with cytomegalovirus.

The cohort consisted of hundreds of healthy bone marrow donors. At the time of sampling, every cohort member was nominally healthy, though immune exposures that went unrecorded were likely present. The donor tested CMV seronegative and was one of the 352 seronegative cohort members. A peripheral blood sample was provided by each donor, and peripheral blood mononuclear cells were used for TCR beta sequencing. Genomic DNA was extracted from the blood cell samples with the Qiagen DNeasy Blood Extraction Kit. The receptor's source is a young man in good health and CMV-seronegative. The sample was PBMCs.

The sequence in DNA is TGTGCCATCCCACGGGGGAGTCTGCTTAACTCTGGGGCCAACGTCCTGACTTTC. This translates into CAIPRGSLLNSGANVLTF. The V gene is TRBV7-9 and the J gene is TRBJ2-6; 6 matching bases give a weak D call of TRBD2. Taken from cysteine to phenylalanine, the CDR3 has 18 residues. Kept here is only the CDR3 DNA, which spans 54 bases and is read in frame from base 1. Cut back by 10 bases and 0 bases, the V and J ends lie 22 bases apart. In the germline V gene (reference sequence), CDR1 corresponds to SEHNR and CDR2 to FQNEAQ.